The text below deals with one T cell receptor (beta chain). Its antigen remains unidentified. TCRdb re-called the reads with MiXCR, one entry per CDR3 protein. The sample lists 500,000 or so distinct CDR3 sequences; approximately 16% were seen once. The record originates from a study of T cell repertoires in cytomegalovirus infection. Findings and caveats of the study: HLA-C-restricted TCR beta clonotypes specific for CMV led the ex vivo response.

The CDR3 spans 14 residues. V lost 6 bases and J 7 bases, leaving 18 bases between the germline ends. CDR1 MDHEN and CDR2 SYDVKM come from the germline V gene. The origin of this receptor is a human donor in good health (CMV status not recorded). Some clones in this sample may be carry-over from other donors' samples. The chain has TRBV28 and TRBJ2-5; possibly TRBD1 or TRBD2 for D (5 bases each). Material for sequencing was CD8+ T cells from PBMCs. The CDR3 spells CASRRGPLQRTQYF. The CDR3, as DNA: TGTGCCAGCAGGAGGGGACCGCTGCAAAGGACCCAGTACTTC.